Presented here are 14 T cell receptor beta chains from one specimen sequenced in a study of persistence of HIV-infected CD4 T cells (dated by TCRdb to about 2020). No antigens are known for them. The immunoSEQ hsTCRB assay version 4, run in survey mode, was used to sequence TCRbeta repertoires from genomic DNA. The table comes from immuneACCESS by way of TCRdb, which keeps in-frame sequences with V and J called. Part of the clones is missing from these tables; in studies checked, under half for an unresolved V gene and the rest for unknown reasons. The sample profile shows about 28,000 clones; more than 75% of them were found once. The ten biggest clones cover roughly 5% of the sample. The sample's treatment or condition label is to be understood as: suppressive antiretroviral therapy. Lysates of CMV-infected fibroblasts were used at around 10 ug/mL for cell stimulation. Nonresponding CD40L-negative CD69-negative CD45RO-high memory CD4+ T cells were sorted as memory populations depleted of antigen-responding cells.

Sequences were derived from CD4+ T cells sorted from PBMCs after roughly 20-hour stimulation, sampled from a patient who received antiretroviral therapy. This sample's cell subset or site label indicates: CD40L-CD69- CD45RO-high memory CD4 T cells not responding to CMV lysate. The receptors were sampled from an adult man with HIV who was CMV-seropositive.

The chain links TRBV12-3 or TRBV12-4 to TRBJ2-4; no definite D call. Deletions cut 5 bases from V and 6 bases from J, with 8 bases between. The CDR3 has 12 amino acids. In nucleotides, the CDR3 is TGTGCCAGCAGTGGGGTAGTAAACATTCAGTACTTC. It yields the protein CASSGVVNIQYF.

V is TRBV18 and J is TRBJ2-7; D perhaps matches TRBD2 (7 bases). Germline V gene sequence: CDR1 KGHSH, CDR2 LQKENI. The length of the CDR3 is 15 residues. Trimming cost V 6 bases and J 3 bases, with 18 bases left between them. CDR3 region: CASSAGGGAHYEQYF. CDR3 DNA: TGTGCCAGCTCCGCCGGAGGGGGGGCCCACTACGAGCAGTACTTC.

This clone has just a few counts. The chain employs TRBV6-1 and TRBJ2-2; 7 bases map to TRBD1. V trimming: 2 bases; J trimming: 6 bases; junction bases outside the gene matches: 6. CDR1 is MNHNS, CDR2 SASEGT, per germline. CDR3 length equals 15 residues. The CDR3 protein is CASSEYDRVPGELFF. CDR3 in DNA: TGTGCCAGCAGTGAATACGACAGGGTCCCCGGGGAGCTGTTTTTT.

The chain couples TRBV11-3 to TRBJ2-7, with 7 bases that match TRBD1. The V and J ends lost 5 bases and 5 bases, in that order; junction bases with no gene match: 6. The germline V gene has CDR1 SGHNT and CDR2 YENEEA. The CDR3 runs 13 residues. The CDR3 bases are TGTGCCAGCAGCCTGACAGGGTCTCACGAGCAGTACTTC. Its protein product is CASSLTGSHEQYF.

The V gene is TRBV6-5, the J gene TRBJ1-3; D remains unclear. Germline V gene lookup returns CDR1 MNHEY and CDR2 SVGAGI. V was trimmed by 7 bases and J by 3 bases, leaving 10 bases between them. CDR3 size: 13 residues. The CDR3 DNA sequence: TGTGCCAGCACCCCCCGAGGTGGAAACACCATATATTTT. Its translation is CASTPRGGNTIYF.

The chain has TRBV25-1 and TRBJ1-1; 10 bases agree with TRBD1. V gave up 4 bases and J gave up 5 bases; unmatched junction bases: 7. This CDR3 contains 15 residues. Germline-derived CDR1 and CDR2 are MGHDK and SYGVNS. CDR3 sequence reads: CASSAEDRGLTEAFF. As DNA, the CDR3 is TGTGCCAGCAGTGCAGAAGACAGGGGGCTAACTGAAGCTTTCTTT. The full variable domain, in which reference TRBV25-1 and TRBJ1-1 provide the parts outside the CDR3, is EADIYQTPRYLVIGTGKKITLECSQTMGHDKMYWYQQDPGMELHLIHYSYGVNSTEKGDLSSESTVSRIRTEHFPLTLESARPSHTSQYLCASSAEDRGLTEAFFGQGTRLTVV.

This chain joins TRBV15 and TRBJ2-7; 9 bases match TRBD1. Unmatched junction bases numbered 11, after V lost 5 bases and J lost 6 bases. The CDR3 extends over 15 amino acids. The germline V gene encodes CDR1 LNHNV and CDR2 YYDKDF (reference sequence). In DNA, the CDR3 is TGTGCCACCAGCCGACTTACAGGGGGCGCGGCCGAGCAGTACTTC. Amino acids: CATSRLTGGAAEQYF.

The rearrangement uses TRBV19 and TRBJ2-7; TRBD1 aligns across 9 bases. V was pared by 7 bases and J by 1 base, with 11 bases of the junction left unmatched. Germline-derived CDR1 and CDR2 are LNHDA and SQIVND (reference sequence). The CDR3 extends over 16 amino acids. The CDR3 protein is CASTRNLGQGSYEQYF. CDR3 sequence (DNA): TGTGCCAGTACCCGCAACTTGGGACAGGGATCCTACGAGCAGTACTTC.

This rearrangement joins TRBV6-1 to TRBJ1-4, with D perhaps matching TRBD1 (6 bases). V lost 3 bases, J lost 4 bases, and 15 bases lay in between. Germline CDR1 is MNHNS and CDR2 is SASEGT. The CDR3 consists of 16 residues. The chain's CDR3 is CASSDRGTLRNEKLFF. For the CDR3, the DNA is TGTGCCAGCAGTGACAGGGGCACCCTTCGTAATGAAAAACTGTTTTTT.

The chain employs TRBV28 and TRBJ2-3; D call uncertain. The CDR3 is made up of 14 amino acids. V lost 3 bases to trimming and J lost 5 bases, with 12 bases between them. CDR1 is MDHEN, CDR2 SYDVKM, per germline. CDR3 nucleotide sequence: TGTGCCAGCAGTTTCGGTGGGGTGGTAGATACGCAGTATTTT. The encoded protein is CASSFGGVVDTQYF. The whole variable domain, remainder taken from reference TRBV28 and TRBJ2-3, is DVKVTQSSRYLVKRTGEKVFLECVQDMDHENMFWYRQDPGLGLRLIYFSYDVKMKEKGDIPEGYSVSREKKERFSLILESASTNQTSMYLCASSFGGVVDTQYFGPGTRLTVL.

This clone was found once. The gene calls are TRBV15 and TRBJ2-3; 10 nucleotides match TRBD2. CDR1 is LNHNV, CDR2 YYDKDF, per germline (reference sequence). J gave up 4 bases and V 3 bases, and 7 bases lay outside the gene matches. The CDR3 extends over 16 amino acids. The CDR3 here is CATSSPGLAFSDTQYF. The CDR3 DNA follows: TGTGCCACCAGCAGCCCGGGACTAGCGTTCTCAGATACGCAGTATTTT.

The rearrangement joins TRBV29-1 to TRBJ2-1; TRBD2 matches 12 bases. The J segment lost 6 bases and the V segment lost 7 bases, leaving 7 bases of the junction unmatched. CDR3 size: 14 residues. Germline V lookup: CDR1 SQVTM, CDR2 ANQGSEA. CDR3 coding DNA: TGCAGCGGCCTAGCGGGGGGGCCCATCAATGAGCAGTTCTTC. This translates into CSGLAGGPINEQFF.

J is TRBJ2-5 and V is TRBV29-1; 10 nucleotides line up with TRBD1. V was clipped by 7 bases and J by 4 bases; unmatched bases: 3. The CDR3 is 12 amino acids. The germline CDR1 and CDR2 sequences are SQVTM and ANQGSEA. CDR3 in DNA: TGCAGCGCCTGGACAGGGGGAGAGACCCAGTACTTC. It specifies CSAWTGGETQYF.

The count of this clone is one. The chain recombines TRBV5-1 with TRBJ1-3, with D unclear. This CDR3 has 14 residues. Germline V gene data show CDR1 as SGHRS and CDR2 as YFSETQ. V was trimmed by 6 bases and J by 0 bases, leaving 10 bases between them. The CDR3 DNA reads TGCGCCAGCAAGTCCGCTAGCTCTGGAAACACCATATATTTT. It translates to CASKSASSGNTIYF.